One sample yielded the 30 T cell receptor beta chains listed below, sequenced in a study of cytomegalovirus exposure and HLA in healthy donors. The PCR made use of 60 Vbeta and 13 Jbeta primers. Sequencing was performed with immunoSEQ multiplex PCR; in TCRdb, only in-frame clones are kept and a portion is missing. Found here are about 98,000 clones, around 75% of them singletons; the top ten hold approximately 11%. The material sequenced was PBMCs. The receptors were sampled from a young man in good health and CMV-seropositive.

The rearrangement joins TRBV5-5 to TRBJ1-5, with 11 bases fitting TRBD1. CDR3 size: 18 residues. V shed 4 bases, J shed 1 base, and the junction held 10 bases outside the gene matches. Germline CDR1 SGHKS, CDR2 YYEKEE (reference sequence). CDR3 loop: CASSPGTGGFRSNQPQHF. The CDR3 bases are TGTGCCAGCAGCCCCGGGACAGGGGGATTTAGGAGCAATCAGCCCCAGCATTTT.

The rearrangement joins TRBV2 to TRBJ2-5, with TRBD2 matching over 8 bases. The CDR3 length is 14 residues. From germline, CDR1 is SNHLY and CDR2 FYNNEI. With 7 bases clipped from V and 4 bases from J, the junction kept 8 bases outside the gene matches. The CDR3 DNA reads as TGTGCCAGCAACCTGCGGGGGGTCCTAGAGACCCAGTACTTC. Amino acids: CASNLRGVLETQYF.

The chain uses TRBV15 and TRBJ1-1; D gene unclear. Germline lookup yields CDR1 LNHNV and CDR2 YYDKDF (reference sequence). V lost 2 bases to trimming and J lost 0 bases, with 10 bases between them. The CDR3 contains 15 residues. The CDR3 sequence is CATSRPDNMNTEAFF. The CDR3 DNA sequence: TGTGCCACCAGCAGACCCGACAACATGAACACTGAAGCTTTCTTT.

The chain uses TRBV6-1 and TRBJ2-2; 9 bases map to TRBD1. Trimming removed 6 bases from V and 4 bases from J; junction bases left unmatched: 6. This CDR3 comprises 15 residues. Germline V CDR1 and CDR2: MNHNS, SASEGT. The CDR3 region has the DNA TGTGCCAGCAGGGAGGGACAGGGTTTCACCGGGGAGCTGTTTTTT. It translates to CASREGQGFTGELFF.

The rearrangement uses TRBV4-2 and TRBJ1-5, with D perhaps TRBD1 (5 bases). V dropped 3 bases and J dropped 5 bases, with 8 bases sitting between them. Germline assignment: CDR1 LGHNA and CDR2 YNFKEQ. This CDR3 contains 13 residues. CDR3 region: CASSQQQDQPQHF. CDR3 DNA sequence: TGTGCCAGCAGCCAGCAACAGGATCAGCCCCAGCATTTT.

The chain recombines TRBV4-1 with TRBJ1-6; D remains ambiguous. CDR1 and CDR2 from the germline V gene are MGHRA and YSYEKL. Deletions cut 4 bases from V and 5 bases from J, with 15 bases between. CDR3 length: 16 residues. The DNA for the CDR3 is TGCGCCAGCAGCCCTTTCGGCAGGATGAATAATTCACCCCTCCACTTT. It encodes CASSPFGRMNNSPLHF.

V and J are TRBV6-1 and TRBJ1-1; D is possibly TRBD1 (5 bases). Looked up from germline, CDR1 is MNHNS and CDR2 is SASEGT. V gave up 7 bases and J gave up 3 bases, with 12 bases separating them. This CDR3 comprises 13 residues. The CDR3 is CASTSQGHTEAFF. The CDR3 DNA sequence: TGTGCCAGCACGTCCCAGGGTCACACTGAAGCTTTCTTT.

The rearrangement links TRBV18 to TRBJ1-3; D gene unclear. The CDR3 is 14 residues long. V dropped 2 bases and J dropped 2 bases, with 7 bases sitting between them. In germline, CDR1 is KGHSH, CDR2 LQKENI. CDR3 residues: CASSPGVAGNTIYF. CDR3 bases: TGTGCCAGCTCACCAGGAGTGGCTGGAAACACCATATATTTT.

This chain links TRBV30 with TRBJ1-1; D possibly corresponds to TRBD1 (6 bases). The ends were cut back, 0 bases at V and 0 bases at J, with 11 bases in the middle. This CDR3 is built from 15 residues. Germline CDR1 reads GTSNPN; CDR2 reads SVGIG (reference sequence). The CDR3: CAWSVPDSLNTEAFF. CDR3 DNA sequence: TGTGCCTGGAGTGTCCCGGACAGTTTGAACACTGAAGCTTTCTTT.

The V gene is TRBV5-1, the J gene TRBJ1-2; tentative D call: TRBD1 (6 bases). V was shortened by 5 bases and J by 7 bases, with 21 bases between the two germline ends. CDR1 and CDR2 (germline): SGHRS, YFSETQ. The CDR3 loop spans 15 amino acids. The CDR3 sequence: CASSQGGGGAPGYTF. DNA of the CDR3: TGCGCCAGCAGTCAAGGAGGTGGGGGGGCGCCTGGCTACACCTTC.

The V and J genes are TRBV11-2 and TRBJ2-7; 7 bases are a match to TRBD2. Germline trimming cut 5 bases from V and 3 bases from J; bases unmatched to any gene: 4. The CDR3 spans 13 residues. The germline gives CDR1 SGHAT, CDR2 FQNNGV. Here the CDR3 DNA reads TGTGCCAGCAGCATGGGACTAAACTACGAGCAGTACTTC. The encoded protein is CASSMGLNYEQYF. The variable domain in full, with the rest retrieved from reference TRBV11-2 and TRBJ2-7, is EAGVAQSPRYKIIEKRQSVAFWCNPISGHATLYWYQQILGQGPKLLIQFQNNGVVDDSQLPKDRFSAERLKGVDSTLKIQPAKLEDSAVYLCASSMGLNYEQYFGPGTRLTVT.

Note on this clone: The sample has other DNA sequences that encode this CDR3 too. The V call is TRBV30, the J call TRBJ1-5; possibly TRBD1 for D (6 bases). V lost 0 bases and J lost 6, with 12 bases in between. Germline lookup yields CDR1 GTSNPN and CDR2 SVGIG (reference sequence). This CDR3 contains 14 residues. CDR3 sequence reads: CAWSVAGAGQPQHF. The CDR3 region has the DNA TGTGCCTGGAGTGTAGCGGGGGCCGGTCAGCCCCAGCATTTT.

This CDR3 is CATTRGGPETQYF. DNA for the CDR3: TGTGCCACCACTAGGGGGGGCCCAGAGACCCAGTACTTC. The rearrangement uses TRBV7-9 and TRBJ2-5, with TRBD2 as a possible D gene (7 bases). Trimming shortened V by 10 bases and J by 4 bases, and 16 bases separated the two germline ends. CDR3 length: 13 amino acids. Germline loops: CDR1 SEHNR, CDR2 FQNEAQ (reference sequence).

The J gene is TRBJ2-7, the V gene TRBV5-1; D perhaps matches TRBD1 (5 bases). CDR3 length: 14 amino acids. The V gene lost 4 bases and the J gene lost 2 bases, with 13 bases spanning the gap. CDR1 and CDR2 from the germline V gene are SGHRS and YFSETQ. The CDR3 here is CASSGSTVAYEQYF. The CDR3 nucleotides are TGCGCCAGCAGCGGGTCGACAGTTGCCTACGAGCAGTACTTC.

The chain is built from TRBV7-2 and TRBJ2-5; 8 bases line up with TRBD2. The CDR3 is 15 amino acids. Germline trimming cut 6 bases from V and 5 bases from J; bases unmatched to any gene: 11. CDR1 and CDR2 (germline): SGHTA, FQGNSA. The CDR3 nucleotides are TGTGCCAGCAGTCCTATCGGGGGGGCCTGGGAGACCCAGTACTTC. Translated, it gives CASSPIGGAWETQYF.

This chain links TRBV28 with TRBJ2-1; a possible D gene is TRBD2 (5 bases). CDR1 and CDR2 (germline): MDHEN, SYDVKM. The CDR3 consists of 11 residues. Trimming pared 4 bases from V and 12 bases from J, leaving 10 bases between. The CDR3, as DNA: TGTGCCAGCAGTTCCGAAGGAGGGCAGTTCTTC. Residues: CASSSEGGQFF. Variable domain in full (rest from reference TRBV28 and TRBJ2-1): DVKVTQSSRYLVKRTGEKVFLECVQDMDHENMFWYRQDPGLGLRLIYFSYDVKMKEKGDIPEGYSVSREKKERFSLILESASTNQTSMYLCASSSEGGQFFGPGTRLTVL.

In nucleotides, the CDR3 is TGTGCCAGCATACAGGACCTGCTGAGCAGGGAGCTGTTTTTT. It specifies CASIQDLLSRELFF. The chain recombines TRBV6-1 with TRBJ2-2, with D possibly matching TRBD1 (5 bases). V lost 7 bases and J 9 bases, leaving 18 bases between the germline ends. Germline-derived CDR1 and CDR2 are MNHNS and SASEGT. This CDR3 contains 14 residues.

This sequence joins TRBV5-1 and TRBJ2-3; D unresolved. Germline loops: CDR1 SGHRS, CDR2 YFSETQ. This CDR3 is built from 14 residues. Trimming cost V 0 bases and J 2 bases, with 7 bases left between them. The CDR3 sequence is CASSLASLTDTQYF. The CDR3 DNA reads TGCGCCAGCAGCTTGGCAAGCCTCACAGATACGCAGTATTTT.

This chain connects TRBV19 to TRBJ1-6, with 10 bases that match TRBD1. From germline, CDR1 is LNHDA and CDR2 SQIVND (reference sequence). V shed 11 bases and J 7 bases; nucleotides not matched to a gene: 5. There are 13 residues in the CDR3. The CDR3 DNA reads as TGTGCCGCGAAGGGACAGGGGAATTCACCCCTCCACTTT. This codes for CAAKGQGNSPLHF.

This rearrangement joins TRBV27 to TRBJ1-5, with 7 bases aligning to TRBD1. Trimming at V came to 2 bases and at J to 5 bases, leaving 3 bases not matched to a gene. Germline V gives CDR1 MNHEY, CDR2 SMNVEV (reference sequence). The CDR3 has 14 residues. The CDR3 region has the DNA TGTGCCAGCAGTTTAGTAGGGGGCGATCAGCCCCAGCATTTT. This sequence encodes CASSLVGGDQPQHF.

The chain has TRBV5-1 and TRBJ2-1, with D perhaps TRBD2 (5 bases). Deletions cut 2 bases from V and 8 bases from J, with 11 bases between. The CDR3 covers 13 residues. Per the germline V gene, CDR1 is SGHRS and CDR2 is YFSETQ. CDR3 residues: CASSFEGWDEQFF. As DNA, the CDR3 is TGCGCCAGCAGCTTCGAGGGTTGGGATGAGCAGTTCTTC.

The chain uses TRBV11-2 and TRBJ2-7, with TRBD1 matching 8 bases. In germline, CDR1 is SGHAT, CDR2 FQNNGV. CDR3 size: 16 residues. The junction had 8 bases not matched to a gene; V was cut back by 0 bases and J by 4 bases. CDR3 DNA: TGTGCCAGCAGCTTAGATGGGGCCAGGGGGCGGTACGAGCAGTACTTC. This codes for CASSLDGARGRYEQYF.

This sequence joins TRBV19 and TRBJ2-3; a weak D match, TRBD2 (7 bases). V was clipped by 4 bases and J by 2 bases, with 10 bases between them. The CDR3 consists of 14 residues. Germline CDR1 reads LNHDA; CDR2 reads SQIVND (reference sequence). The CDR3: CASSTRGPTDTQYF. As DNA, the CDR3 is TGTGCCAGTAGTACGCGGGGGCCCACAGATACGCAGTATTTT.

The rearrangement uses TRBV7-9 and TRBJ2-1, with 10 bases fitting TRBD1. This CDR3 region has 16 residues. Germline V gives CDR1 SEHNR, CDR2 FQNEAQ (reference sequence). Trimming removed 4 bases from V and 7 bases from J; junction bases left unmatched: 10. CDR3 loop: CASSSQRQGAHNEQFF. DNA for the CDR3: TGTGCCAGCAGCTCCCAACGACAGGGGGCGCATAATGAGCAGTTCTTC.

This chain links TRBV6-1 with TRBJ1-2; D is unclear. This CDR3 comprises 13 residues. Germline-derived CDR1 and CDR2 are MNHNS and SASEGT. The germline V and J ends were trimmed by 5 bases and 9 bases, with 16 bases remaining between them. As DNA, the CDR3 is TGTGCCAGCAGTCCCGCCCCAGGCGAGAGCTACACCTTC. Its translation is CASSPAPGESYTF.

This clone was seen once. CDR3 sequence: CASSLHLAGNYEQYF. The DNA for the CDR3 is TGTGCCAGCAGTTTACACCTAGCGGGGAACTACGAGCAGTACTTC. V and J are TRBV28 and TRBJ2-7; 9 nucleotides line up with TRBD2. In germline, CDR1 is MDHEN, CDR2 SYDVKM. The CDR3 sequence is 15 residues long. J was trimmed by 3 bases and V by 2 bases; bases with no gene match: 5.

This chain uses TRBV6-5 with TRBJ1-6; 12 nucleotides align to TRBD1. The ends lost 5 bases at V and 10 bases at J; junction bases unmatched: 6. The CDR3 is made up of 15 amino acids. Germline lookup yields CDR1 MNHEY and CDR2 SVGAGI. CDR3 amino acids: CASSQGQGAFSPLHF. The CDR3 DNA reads as TGTGCCAGCAGTCAGGGACAGGGGGCTTTCTCACCCCTCCACTTT.

This clone was seen only a few times. V usage is TRBV10-3 and J usage is TRBJ1-1, with 9 positions matching TRBD1. CDR1 is ENHRY, CDR2 SYGVKD, per germline. V shed 6 bases, J shed 3 bases, and the junction held 5 bases outside the gene matches. CDR3 length: 14 residues. The CDR3 nucleotides are TGTGCCATCAGCGAGGGACAGGGAGACACTGAAGCTTTCTTT. Translated, it gives CAISEGQGDTEAFF.

The V call is TRBV5-1, the J call TRBJ1-2, with 8 bases aligning to TRBD1. Germline assignment: CDR1 SGHRS and CDR2 YFSETQ. The CDR3 consists of 15 residues. J lost 3 bases, V lost 3 bases, and 7 bases had no gene match. The CDR3 nucleotides are TGCGCCAGCAGCTCAACAGGGGGGACTTACTATGGCTACACCTTC. Protein sequence: CASSSTGGTYYGYTF.

The CDR3, as DNA: TGTGCCAGCAGCTTATACGGGGGGATGGATAATGAGCAGTTCTTC. Protein sequence: CASSLYGGMDNEQFF. The genes are TRBV7-2 and TRBJ2-1, with 7 bases identical to TRBD2. CDR1 SGHTA and CDR2 FQGNSA come from the germline V gene. With V trimmed by 2 bases and J by 7 bases, 8 bases remained unmatched. The CDR3 length is 15 residues.